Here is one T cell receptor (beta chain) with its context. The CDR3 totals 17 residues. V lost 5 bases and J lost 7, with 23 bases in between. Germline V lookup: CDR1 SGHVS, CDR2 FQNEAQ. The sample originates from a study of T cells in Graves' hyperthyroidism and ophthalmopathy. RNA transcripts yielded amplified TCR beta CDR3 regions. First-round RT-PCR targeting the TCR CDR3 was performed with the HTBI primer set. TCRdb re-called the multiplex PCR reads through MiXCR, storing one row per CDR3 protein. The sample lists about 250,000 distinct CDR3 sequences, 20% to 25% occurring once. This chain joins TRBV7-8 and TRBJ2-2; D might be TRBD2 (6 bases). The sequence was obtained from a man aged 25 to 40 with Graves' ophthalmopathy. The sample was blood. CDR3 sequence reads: CASSPGVRTGEIGELFF. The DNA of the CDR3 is TGTGCCAGCAGCCCGGGTGTCAGGACGGGGGAGATCGGGGAGCTGTTTTTT.